The 5 T cell receptor beta chains listed next were all sequenced from one sample in a study of CD4 T cells in relation to SARS-CoV-2 and coronaviruses. Here immunoSEQ multiplex PCR was the method, and the copy in TCRdb shows in-frame clones only, minus some. The sample consists of tens of thousands of clones, 75% to 85% of them appearing once. These receptors have no known antigen. CD4+ T cells from unexposed donors were obtained before the COVID-19 pandemic (2011-2018). After approximately 10 days of culture, CD4+ T cells were isolated. Sequenced sample: CD4+ T cells from PBMCs, cultured in vitro. Every receptor here comes from a human donor in good health.

The chain combines TRBV11-2 with TRBJ2-1, with 7 bases matching TRBD2. This CDR3 spans 13 amino acids. The germline V gene has CDR1 SGHAT and CDR2 FQNNGV. V shed 7 bases, J shed 7 bases, and the junction held 7 bases outside the gene matches. The CDR3 nucleotides are TGTGCCAGCACCAATGGGGGGGGGAATGAGCAGTTCTTC. Protein sequence: CASTNGGGNEQFF. The entire variable domain, with the rest obtained from reference TRBV11-2 and TRBJ2-1, is as follows: EAGVAQSPRYKIIEKRQSVAFWCNPISGHATLYWYQQILGQGPKLLIQFQNNGVVDDSQLPKDRFSAERLKGVDSTLKIQPAKLEDSAVYLCASTNGGGNEQFFGPGTRLTVL.

This clone was observed once. The genes are TRBV29-1 and TRBJ1-2; D is ambiguous. The CDR3 totals 14 residues. V was cut by 3 bases and J by 1 base, with 12 bases left in between. Germline V gene lookup returns CDR1 SQVTM and CDR2 ANQGSEA. The CDR3 spells CSVDSMFNNYGYTF. DNA for the CDR3: TGCAGCGTTGATTCGATGTTTAATAACTATGGCTACACCTTC.

The chain has TRBV7-9 and TRBJ1-1; TRBD1 is a possible D gene (6 bases). Germline loops: CDR1 SEHNR, CDR2 FQNEAQ (reference sequence). The V end was cut by 4 bases, the J end by 8 bases, with 14 bases between. The CDR3 contains 13 residues. DNA for the CDR3: TGTGCCAGCAGCTCGGGGGCGGGGTACGAAGCTTTCTTT. Residues: CASSSGAGYEAFF.

The chain couples TRBV5-1 to TRBJ1-3; D gene uncertain. V was pared by 4 bases and J by 0 bases, with 14 bases between. Germline lookup yields CDR1 SGHRS and CDR2 YFSETQ. This CDR3 has 16 residues. The chain's CDR3 is CASSVGAQISGNTIYF. CDR3 sequence (DNA): TGCGCCAGCAGCGTCGGAGCACAGATCTCTGGAAACACCATATATTTT.

V usage is TRBV18 and J usage is TRBJ1-5; the D is unclear. Germline V gene sequence: CDR1 KGHSH, CDR2 LQKENI. CDR3 length: 16 residues. V lost 3 bases to trimming and J lost 3 bases, with 15 bases between them. The CDR3 DNA sequence: TGTGCCAGCTCACCTGCCGCACCGGGAGACAATCAGCCCCAGCATTTT. As protein: CASSPAAPGDNQPQHF.